This T cell receptor beta chain was recovered during a study of blood T cells in healthy people across ages. V was clipped by 3 bases and J by 2 bases; unmatched bases: 13. CDR1 DFQATT and CDR2 SNEGSKA come from the germline V gene (reference sequence). This CDR3 has 17 residues. Using a J-beta primer mix together with a sample-barcoded 5' primer, a second PCR was run for roughly 6 to 11 cycles. TCRdb recomputed calls from the 5' RACE reads with MiXCR, one row per CDR3 protein. The sample consists of hundreds of thousands of distinct CDR3 sequences, approximately 29% of them appearing once. Isolation of PBMCs gave at least 6 million cells per sample.

This clonotype was obtained from a woman of 80 years or more in good health. The sample was blood. This chain uses TRBV20-1 with TRBJ1-2, with 9 nucleotides matching TRBD1. CDR3 DNA sequence: TGCAGTGCTAGCACAACGGGACAGGGACCTCTAAACTATGGCTACACCTTC. Encoded protein: CSASTTGQGPLNYGYTF.